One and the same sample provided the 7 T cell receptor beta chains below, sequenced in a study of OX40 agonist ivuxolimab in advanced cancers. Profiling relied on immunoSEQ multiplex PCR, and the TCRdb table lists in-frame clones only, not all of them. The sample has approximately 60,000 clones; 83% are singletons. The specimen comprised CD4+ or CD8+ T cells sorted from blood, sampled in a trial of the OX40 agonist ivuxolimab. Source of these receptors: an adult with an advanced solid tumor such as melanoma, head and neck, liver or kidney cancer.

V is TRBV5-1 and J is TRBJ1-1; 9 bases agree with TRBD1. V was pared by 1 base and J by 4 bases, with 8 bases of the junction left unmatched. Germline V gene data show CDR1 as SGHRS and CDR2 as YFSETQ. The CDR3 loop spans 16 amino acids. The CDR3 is CASSLTTGGRGTEAFF. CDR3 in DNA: TGCGCCAGCAGCTTGACAACAGGGGGCAGGGGCACTGAAGCTTTCTTT.

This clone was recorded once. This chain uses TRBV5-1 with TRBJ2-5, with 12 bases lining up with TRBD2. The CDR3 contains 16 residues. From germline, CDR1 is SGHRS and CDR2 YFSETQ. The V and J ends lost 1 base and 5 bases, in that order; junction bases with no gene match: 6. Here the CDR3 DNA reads TGCGCCAGCAGCTTGTTCCTAGCGGGGGGGGACGAGACCCAGTACTTC. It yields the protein CASSLFLAGGDETQYF.

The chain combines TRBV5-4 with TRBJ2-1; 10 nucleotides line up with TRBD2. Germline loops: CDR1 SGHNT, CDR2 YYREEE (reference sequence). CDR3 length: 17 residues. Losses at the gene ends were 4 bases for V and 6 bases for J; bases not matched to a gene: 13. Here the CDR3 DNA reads TGTGCCAGCAGCCCTGGGGTTTTACTAGCGGGGCTCAATGAGCAGTTCTTC. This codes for CASSPGVLLAGLNEQFF.

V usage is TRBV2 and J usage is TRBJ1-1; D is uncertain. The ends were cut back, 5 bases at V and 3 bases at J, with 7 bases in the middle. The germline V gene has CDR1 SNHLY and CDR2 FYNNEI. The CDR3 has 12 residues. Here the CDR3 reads CASSFADTEAFF. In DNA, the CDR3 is TGTGCCAGCAGTTTCGCGGACACTGAAGCTTTCTTT.

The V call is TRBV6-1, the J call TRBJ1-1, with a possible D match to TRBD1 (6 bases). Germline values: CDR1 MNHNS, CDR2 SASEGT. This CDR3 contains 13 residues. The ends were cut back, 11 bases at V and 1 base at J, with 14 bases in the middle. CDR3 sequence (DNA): TGTGCCTCTCGATCCAGGGGGAACACTGAAGCTTTCTTT. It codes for CASRSRGNTEAFF.

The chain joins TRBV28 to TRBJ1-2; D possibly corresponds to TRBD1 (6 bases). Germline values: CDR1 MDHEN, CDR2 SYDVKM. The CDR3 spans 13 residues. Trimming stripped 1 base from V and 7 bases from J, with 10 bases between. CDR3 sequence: CASSLLQGSGYTF. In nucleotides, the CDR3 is TGTGCCAGCAGTTTATTACAGGGTAGTGGCTACACCTTC.

The CDR3 is CASSMTAWNSPLHF. The DNA of the CDR3 is TGTGCCAGCAGCATGACAGCTTGGAATTCACCCCTCCACTTT. The rearrangement uses TRBV7-2 and TRBJ1-6; the D gene is possibly TRBD1 (5 bases). The CDR3 loop spans 14 amino acids. CDR1 SGHTA and CDR2 FQGNSA come from the germline V gene. Trimming took off 5 bases at V and 7 bases at J, with 12 bases between the two ends.